The 17 T cell receptor beta chains below come from one sample, sequenced in a study of T-cell memory formation after mild COVID-19. Via MiXCR, TCRdb re-called the 5' RACE reads, giving one row per CDR3 protein. Of around 180,000 distinct CDR3 sequences listed, 16% are singletons. The sample comprised PBMCs or a T cell subset sorted from them (not recorded which). Source of these receptors: an adult woman who had mild COVID-19 (a few samples of this study predate the infection). Cell type and time point are not known.

The chain combines TRBV14 with TRBJ1-6, with D maybe TRBD1 (6 bases). Trimming left V 0 bases short and J 4 bases short, with 13 bases between. CDR3 length equals 17 residues. The germline V gene encodes CDR1 SGHDN and CDR2 FVKESK. In DNA, the CDR3 is TGTGCCAGCAGCCAAGATTATTCAGGGGTGTATAATTCACCCCTCCACTTT. The encoded protein is CASSQDYSGVYNSPLHF.

The chain carries TRBV7-2 and TRBJ1-2; possibly TRBD1 for D (5 bases). Trimming shortened V by 1 base and J by 5 bases, and 11 bases separated the two germline ends. The CDR3 sequence is 14 residues long. Germline CDR1 SGHTA, CDR2 FQGNSA. CDR3 nucleotide sequence: TGTGCCAGCAGCTTAGTCCAGGGAACATATGGCTACACCTTC. This translates into CASSLVQGTYGYTF. The full variable domain, with the rest looked up from reference TRBV7-2 and TRBJ1-2, is GAGVSQSPSNKVTEKGKDVELRCDPISGHTALYWYRQSLGQGLEFLIYFQGNSAPDKSGLPSDRFSAERTGGSVSTLTIQRTQQEDSAVYLCASSLVQGTYGYTFGSGTRLTVV.

This clonotype was counted between two and nine times. The CDR3 DNA is TGTGCCATCCGCGGCGACGCGGGTCAGCCCCAGCATTTT. It codes for CAIRGDAGQPQHF. V gene TRBV10-3 combines with J gene TRBJ1-5; D is unresolved. Trimming took off 8 bases at V and 6 bases at J, with 14 bases between the two ends. The germline gives CDR1 ENHRY, CDR2 SYGVKD. CDR3 size: 13 residues.

This clonotype has just a few counts. The chain combines TRBV5-5 with TRBJ2-7, with 10 bases fitting TRBD1. Trimming at V came to 3 bases and at J to 6 bases, leaving 9 bases not matched to a gene. CDR1 is SGHKS, CDR2 YYEKEE, per germline (reference sequence). This CDR3 is 15 amino acids long. The CDR3 DNA reads as TGTGCCAGCAGCTGGGCCCGGGACAGGGGTTCCGAGCAGTACTTC. Protein product: CASSWARDRGSEQYF.

The V call is TRBV5-1, the J call TRBJ1-4; D is undetermined. The germline V and J ends were trimmed by 2 bases and 3 bases, with 8 bases remaining between them. The CDR3 runs to 14 residues. Germline CDR1 and CDR2: SGHRS and YFSETQ. The CDR3 sequence: CASSFGDSNEKLFF. The CDR3, as DNA: TGCGCCAGCAGCTTCGGGGATTCTAATGAAAAACTGTTTTTT.

V usage is TRBV5-1 and J usage is TRBJ2-7; 9 nucleotides agree with TRBD1. J gave up 1 base and V 5 bases, and 4 bases lay outside the gene matches. The CDR3 extends over 14 amino acids. Germline CDR1 and CDR2: SGHRS and YFSETQ. The chain's CDR3 is CASRGQGNSYEQYF. In nucleotides, the CDR3 is TGCGCCAGCAGAGGACAGGGGAATTCCTACGAGCAGTACTTC.

The chain uses TRBV4-2 and TRBJ1-6; D is uncertain. The V and J ends lost 0 bases and 7 bases respectively, with 13 bases between them. The length of the CDR3 is 16 residues. CDR1 is LGHNA and CDR2 is YNFKEQ in the germline V gene. The CDR3 loop reads CASSQELQSLNSPLHF. CDR3 nucleotides: TGTGCCAGCAGCCAAGAATTACAGTCTCTAAATTCACCCCTCCACTTT.

This clonotype was counted between two and nine times. This rearrangement joins TRBV7-9 to TRBJ2-1; D is undetermined. The V gene's germline CDR1 is SEHNR and CDR2 FQNEAQ (reference sequence). The germline V and J ends were trimmed by 0 bases and 5 bases, with 14 bases remaining between them. The CDR3 is 16 residues long. The CDR3 protein is CASSLAPPMTHNEQFF. Here the CDR3 DNA reads TGTGCCAGCAGCTTAGCCCCACCTATGACGCACAATGAGCAGTTCTTC.

This clonotype has just a few counts. The V gene is TRBV5-6, the J gene TRBJ1-1; D unclear. The CDR3 extends over 14 amino acids. The V gene lost 0 bases and the J gene lost 1 base, with 7 bases spanning the gap. The germline CDR1 and CDR2 sequences are SGHDT and YYEEEE. CDR3 nucleotides: TGTGCCAGCAGCTTGGTCCTCGAGAACACTGAAGCTTTCTTT. This encodes CASSLVLENTEAFF.

The rearrangement uses TRBV30 and TRBJ2-2, with TRBD2 matching over 7 bases. The CDR3 extends over 16 amino acids. V shed 4 bases, J shed 3 bases, and the junction held 11 bases outside the gene matches. Germline lookup yields CDR1 GTSNPN and CDR2 SVGIG (reference sequence). The CDR3 loop reads CAWIKPGTTYTGELFF. CDR3 DNA: TGTGCCTGGATCAAACCGGGGACTACCTACACCGGGGAGCTGTTTTTT.

The chain links TRBV20-1 to TRBJ1-5, with unresolved D. Germline CDR1 and CDR2: DFQATT and SNEGSKA (reference sequence). The CDR3 runs to 14 residues. V lost 0 bases and J lost 2, with 8 bases in between. CDR3 coding DNA: TGCAGTGCTAGAGATTCGGCGGGCAATCAGCCCCAGCATTTT. Translated: CSARDSAGNQPQHF.

This clonotype was seen more than once but under ten times. The genes are TRBV7-3 and TRBJ2-3; tentatively, D is TRBD1 (6 bases). Germline CDR1 reads SGHTA; CDR2 reads FQGTGA. Trimming removed 6 bases from V and 6 bases from J, with 16 bases in between. The CDR3 sequence is 14 residues long. The chain's CDR3 is CASRKTGLRDTQYF. The CDR3 DNA reads as TGTGCCAGCAGAAAAACAGGGCTCAGGGATACGCAGTATTTT.

In DNA, the CDR3 is TGTGCCAGCAGGCCGGGAAATCAGCCCCAGCATTTT. This translates into CASRPGNQPQHF. The V gene is TRBV2, the J gene TRBJ1-5, with no clear D. Germline loops: CDR1 SNHLY, CDR2 FYNNEI. V lost 6 bases to trimming and J lost 4 bases, with 7 bases between them. CDR3 length: 12 amino acids.

CDR3 in amino acids: CSARFGDYSSYEQYF. For the CDR3, the DNA is TGCAGTGCTAGATTCGGGGATTACAGCTCCTACGAGCAGTACTTC. V gene TRBV20-1 combines with J gene TRBJ2-7; perhaps TRBD2 as D (5 bases). The germline gives CDR1 DFQATT, CDR2 SNEGSKA (reference sequence). Trimming took 2 bases from V and 0 from J, leaving 14 bases between them. The CDR3 runs to 15 residues.

At least ten counts were recorded for this clonotype. The CDR3: CASSQDTTRLRGETQYF. CDR3 DNA sequence: TGTGCCAGCAGCCAAGATACCACTAGACTCAGGGGGGAGACCCAGTACTTC. This rearrangement joins TRBV4-2 to TRBJ2-5, with TRBD1 matching 7 bases. This CDR3 contains 17 residues. Germline loops: CDR1 LGHNA, CDR2 YNFKEQ. Trimming cost V 0 bases and J 5 bases; bases outside gene matches: 12.

The chain has TRBV29-1 and TRBJ2-5, with TRBD2 as a possible D gene (5 bases). Germline V lookup: CDR1 SQVTM, CDR2 ANQGSEA. The V end was cut by 5 bases, the J end by 5 bases, with 18 bases between. The CDR3 is made up of 14 amino acids. The CDR3 DNA follows: TGCAGCGTTCAGGCCGGGAACGGCGCTGAGACCCAGTACTTC. The encoded protein is CSVQAGNGAETQYF.

The chain uses TRBV25-1 and TRBJ2-1; no clear D. The germline V gene encodes CDR1 MGHDK and CDR2 SYGVNS. The CDR3 covers 13 residues. V dropped 4 bases and J dropped 1 base, with 5 bases sitting between them. CDR3 amino acids: CASSGLSYNEQFF. The CDR3 region has the DNA TGTGCCAGCAGTGGGCTTTCCTACAATGAGCAGTTCTTC.